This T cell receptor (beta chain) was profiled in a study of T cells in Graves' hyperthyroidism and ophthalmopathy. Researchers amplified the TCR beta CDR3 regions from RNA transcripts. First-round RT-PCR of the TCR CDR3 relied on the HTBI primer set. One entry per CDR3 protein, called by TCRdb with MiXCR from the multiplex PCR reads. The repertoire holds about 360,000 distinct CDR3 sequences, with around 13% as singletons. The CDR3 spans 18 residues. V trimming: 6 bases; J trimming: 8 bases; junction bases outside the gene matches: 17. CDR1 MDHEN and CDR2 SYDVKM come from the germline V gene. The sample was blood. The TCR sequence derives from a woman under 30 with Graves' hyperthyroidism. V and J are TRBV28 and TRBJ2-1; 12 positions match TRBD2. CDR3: CASSSILLAGGLWYEQFF. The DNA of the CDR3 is TGTGCCAGCAGCTCCATCCTCCTAGCGGGGGGGCTCTGGTATGAGCAGTTCTTC.